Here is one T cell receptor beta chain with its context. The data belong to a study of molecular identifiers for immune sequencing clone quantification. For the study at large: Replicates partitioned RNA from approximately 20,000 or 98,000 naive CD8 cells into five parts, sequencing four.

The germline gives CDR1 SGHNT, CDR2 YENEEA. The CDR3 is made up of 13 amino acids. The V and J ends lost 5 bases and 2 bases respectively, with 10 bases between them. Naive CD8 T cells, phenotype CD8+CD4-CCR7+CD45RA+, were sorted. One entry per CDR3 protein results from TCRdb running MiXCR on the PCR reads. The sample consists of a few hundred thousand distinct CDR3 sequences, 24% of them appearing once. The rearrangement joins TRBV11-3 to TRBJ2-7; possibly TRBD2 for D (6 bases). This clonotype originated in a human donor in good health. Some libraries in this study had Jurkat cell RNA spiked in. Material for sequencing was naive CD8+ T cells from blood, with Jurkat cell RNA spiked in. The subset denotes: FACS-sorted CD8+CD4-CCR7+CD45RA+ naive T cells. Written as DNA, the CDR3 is TGTGCCAGCAGCCGGGGGTCGACCTACGAGCAGTACTTC. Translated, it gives CASSRGSTYEQYF.